These T cell receptor beta chains were read from a single sample in a study of T cell responses to AZD1222 COVID-19 vaccine. Data came from immunoSEQ multiplex PCR; TCRdb stores just in-frame clones and leaves some out. The sample holds 150,000 to 200,000 clones, 90% to 95% seen once. The sample in question was peripheral blood, obtained on day 0 of AZD1222 vaccination. The receptors were gathered from an adult in good health. CDR3s include the opening cysteine and the closing phenylalanine or tryptophan.

CDR3 protein,V gene,J gene
CASSSTVLYEQYF,TRBV6-2/TRBV6-3,TRBJ2-7
CASSEQYTGAPNTGELFF,TRBV10-1,TRBJ2-2
CASSFSGSFFFDEQFF,TRBV7-8,TRBJ2-1
CSVGTSGFPGNQYF,TRBV29-1,TRBJ2-5
CASSSSKTQYNTGELFF,TRBV27,TRBJ2-2
CASSNLRDRSSYEQYF,TRBV5-1,TRBJ2-7
CASGLSGTDRGHSGELFF,TRBV12-5,TRBJ2-2
CASSLTAHGRNEQFF,TRBV7-3,TRBJ2-1
CASSLDEVTEAFF,TRBV7-2,TRBJ1-1
CASSQARQGGHNEQFF,TRBV3-1/TRBV3-2,TRBJ2-1
CASSLSPHQETQYF,TRBV5-4,TRBJ2-5
CASRGDGDTIYF,TRBV27,TRBJ1-3
CATSRDLDRYDQPQHF,TRBV15,TRBJ1-5